This TCR beta chain was obtained from a study of blood T cell repertoires in COVID-19. Looking at the study overall: COVID-19 samples collected from the United States, Italy and Spain covered acute and convalescent phases. Sample material is recorded as cDNA or gDNA derived from T cells, B-cell-depleted T cells, or PBMCs.

The CDR3 spans 13 residues. Per germline, CDR1 SNHLY and CDR2 FYNNEI. V lost 7 bases and J lost 0, with 10 bases in between. Authors' analysis steps: Reference gene primer amplification gave nucleated cell count estimates. Profiled with immunoSEQ multiplex PCR; TCRdb holds only in-frame clones, not every one. V, J and clone size were drawn from that table, and D and trimming were deduced from the DNA. Of some 100,000 clones in the sample, almost 90% were seen once. The V and J genes are TRBV2 and TRBJ2-7; no reliable D call. Sequencing was carried out using peripheral blood. The TCR comes from a woman aged 70-85 years with acute or convalescent COVID-19. For the CDR3, the DNA is TGTGCCAGCACCGTGTCAGACTCCTACGAGCAGTACTTC. As protein: CASTVSDSYEQYF.